Listed here are 25 T cell receptor beta chains from one sample, sequenced in a study of blood T cell repertoires in COVID-19. The repertoire was sequenced with immunoSEQ multiplex PCR; TCRdb's copy has only in-frame clones and lacks some. The sample consists of about 170,000 clones, about 88% of them appearing once. The sequencing sample was made of peripheral blood. The source is an elderly woman in a cohort sampled during active or convalescent COVID-19.

The J gene is TRBJ2-1, the V gene TRBV6-2 or TRBV6-3; no clear D. V lost 2 bases and J lost 4, with 15 bases in between. CDR3 length: 16 residues. The V gene's germline CDR1 is MNHEY and CDR2 SVGEGT. In DNA form, the CDR3 reads TGTGCCAGCAGTTACGGTATGAGCGTCTCGTACAATGAGCAGTTCTTC. Amino acid sequence: CASSYGMSVSYNEQFF.

This chain joins TRBV5-6 and TRBJ1-3, with TRBD1 identical over 8 bases. CDR1 and CDR2 from the germline V gene are SGHDT and YYEEEE. Unmatched junction bases numbered 14, after V lost 4 bases and J lost 2 bases. This CDR3 spans 18 amino acids. The CDR3 sequence is CASSQGGQGLWAGNTIYF. CDR3 coding DNA: TGTGCCAGCAGCCAGGGTGGACAGGGTCTTTGGGCTGGAAACACCATATATTTT.

This clone was seen once. The V call is TRBV7-2, the J call TRBJ2-3; 10 nucleotides match TRBD2. CDR1 is SGHTA, CDR2 FQGNSA, per germline. V lost 1 base, J lost 5 bases, and 3 bases stayed unmatched. The CDR3 sequence is 15 residues long. CDR3 sequence (DNA): TGTGCCAGCAGCTTAGTAGCGGGGGGTCTAGATACGCAGTATTTT. This sequence encodes CASSLVAGGLDTQYF.

This clone has only a few counts. This chain uses TRBV19 with TRBJ1-6, with a possible D match to TRBD1 (6 bases). V was cut by 1 base and J by 8 bases, with 15 bases left in between. There are 16 residues in the CDR3. CDR1 and CDR2 (germline): LNHDA, SQIVND (reference sequence). CDR3 amino acids: CASSIAGGTIDSPLHF. DNA for the CDR3: TGTGCCAGTAGTATAGCCGGGGGGACAATCGATTCACCCCTCCACTTT.

This chain links TRBV5-1 with TRBJ2-1; TRBD1 agrees at 7 bases. The V and J ends lost 4 bases and 5 bases, in that order; junction bases with no gene match: 6. The CDR3 has 14 residues. Germline CDR1 reads SGHRS; CDR2 reads YFSETQ. CDR3 residues: CASSRSTGDNEQFF. DNA of the CDR3: TGCGCCAGCAGCCGTAGTACAGGGGACAATGAGCAGTTCTTC.

The chain couples TRBV3-1 (or the pseudogene TRBV3-2) to TRBJ2-1; TRBD1 might be the D (6 bases). Looked up from germline, CDR1 is LGHDT and CDR2 is YNNKEL (reference sequence). CDR3 size: 16 residues. V lost 6 bases and J lost 4, with 19 bases in between. This chain's CDR3 is CASSYRALVGYNEQFF. The DNA for the CDR3 is TGTGCCAGCAGTTACAGGGCTTTAGTCGGATACAATGAGCAGTTCTTC.

The chain is built from TRBV24-1 and TRBJ1-2; perhaps TRBD1 as D (6 bases). CDR1 and CDR2 (germline): KGHDR, SFDVKD. The CDR3 is 17 residues long. V was trimmed by 3 bases and J by 1 base, leaving 17 bases between them. The CDR3 loop reads CATSDNNQGTVNYGYTF. As DNA, the CDR3 is TGTGCCACCAGTGATAACAATCAGGGGACGGTTAACTATGGCTACACCTTC.

V gene TRBV2 combines with J gene TRBJ1-2; the match to TRBD1 covers 8 bases. The CDR3 runs to 16 residues. V gave up 5 bases and J gave up 8 bases; unmatched junction bases: 16. Germline V lookup: CDR1 SNHLY, CDR2 FYNNEI. DNA of the CDR3: TGTGCCAGCAGTCCCCGGGACAGGCGCTTGCGGGAGGGCTACACCTTC. It is translated as CASSPRDRRLREGYTF. The full variable domain, rest sourced from reference TRBV2 and TRBJ1-2, is EPEVTQTPSHQVTQMGQEVILRCVPISNHLYFYWYRQILGQKVEFLVSFYNNEISEKSEIFDDQFSVERPDGSNFTLKIRSTKLEDSAMYFCASSPRDRRLREGYTFGSGTRLTVV.

The V gene is TRBV3-1 (or the pseudogene TRBV3-2), the J gene TRBJ1-2, with TRBD1 matching 7 bases. This CDR3 spans 13 amino acids. Germline V gives CDR1 LGHDT, CDR2 YNNKEL (reference sequence). Trimming cost V 1 base and J 10 bases; bases outside gene matches: 6. This CDR3 reads CASSQGQGDDYTF. CDR3 sequence (DNA): TGTGCCAGCAGCCAAGGACAGGGAGACGACTACACCTTC.

The rearrangement links TRBV7-8 to TRBJ1-1; maybe TRBD1 (5 bases). V dropped 1 base and J dropped 1 base, with 13 bases sitting between them. CDR3 length equals 16 residues. Germline loops: CDR1 SGHVS, CDR2 FQNEAQ. CDR3 loop: CASSLGLTDKNTEAFF. CDR3 nucleotide sequence: TGTGCCAGCAGCTTAGGTTTGACAGATAAGAACACTGAAGCTTTCTTT.

The chain combines TRBV19 with TRBJ2-2, with TRBD1 matching 7 bases. After removal of 5 bases from V and 1 base from J, the junction contained 4 bases not matched to a gene. The CDR3 contains 15 residues. Germline V gene data show CDR1 as LNHDA and CDR2 as SQIVND (reference sequence). The CDR3 protein is CASSQGQWNTGELFF. The CDR3 nucleotides read TGTGCCAGTAGTCAGGGACAGTGGAACACCGGGGAGCTGTTTTTT.

This chain links TRBV3-1 (or the pseudogene TRBV3-2) with TRBJ2-5; 8 bases line up with TRBD2. CDR1 is LGHDT and CDR2 is YNNKEL in the germline V gene (reference sequence). The CDR3 spans 14 residues. Germline trimming cut 5 bases from V and 1 base from J; bases unmatched to any gene: 3. The CDR3 is CASSASGGQETQYF. DNA for the CDR3: TGTGCCAGCAGCGCGAGCGGGGGCCAAGAGACCCAGTACTTC.

The V call is TRBV28, the J call TRBJ1-4; 8 nucleotides agree with TRBD1. Germline-derived CDR1 and CDR2 are MDHEN and SYDVKM. J lost 5 bases, V lost 4 bases, and 3 bases had no gene match. CDR3 length: 14 amino acids. The CDR3 loop is CASSSTGVNEKLFF. CDR3 DNA: TGTGCCAGCAGTTCGACAGGGGTGAATGAAAAACTGTTTTTT.

The V and J genes are TRBV10-3 and TRBJ1-1, with TRBD1 as a possible D gene (6 bases). The CDR3 is 14 amino acids. Germline CDR1 ENHRY, CDR2 SYGVKD. V shed 3 bases and J shed 4 bases, with 12 bases lying between them. The CDR3 reads CAISDGGGGTEAFF. The DNA of the CDR3 is TGTGCCATCAGTGATGGCGGGGGCGGCACTGAAGCTTTCTTT.

The chain has TRBV3-1 (or the pseudogene TRBV3-2) and TRBJ1-2; a possible D gene is TRBD1 (6 bases). V lost 7 bases, J lost 0 bases, and 12 bases lay in between. CDR1 and CDR2 from the germline V gene are LGHDT and YNNKEL (reference sequence). The CDR3 extends over 14 amino acids. The CDR3 DNA reads TGTGCCAGCACCCGGACAGCCGCTAACTATGGCTACACCTTC. Amino acids: CASTRTAANYGYTF.

The CDR3 sequence is CASSFGQGSQPQHF. CDR3 sequence (DNA): TGTGCCAGCAGTTTTGGACAGGGTAGTCAGCCCCAGCATTTT. This sequence joins TRBV28 and TRBJ1-5; 8 bases line up with TRBD1. Germline-derived CDR1 and CDR2 are MDHEN and SYDVKM. V lost 3 bases and J lost 6; bases outside the gene matches: 4. The CDR3 totals 14 residues.

The chain carries TRBV6-2 or TRBV6-3 and TRBJ2-3; possible D gene TRBD2, 5 bases. Looked up from germline, CDR1 is MNHEY and CDR2 is SVGEGT. Trimming took 4 bases from V and 5 from J, leaving 13 bases between them. The CDR3 sequence is 14 residues long. The CDR3 reads CASSWAGLRDTQYF. The DNA of the CDR3 is TGTGCCAGCAGTTGGGCGGGTTTACGAGATACGCAGTATTTT.

The chain joins TRBV6-6 to TRBJ2-1, with TRBD2 matching 9 bases. This CDR3 has 15 residues. CDR1 is MNHNY and CDR2 is SVGAGI in the germline V gene (reference sequence). Trimming took 3 bases from V and 8 from J; bases not matched to a gene: 8. The CDR3 protein is CASSYAGGRFDEQFF. CDR3 coding DNA: TGTGCCAGCAGTTATGCGGGAGGGCGTTTCGATGAGCAGTTCTTC.

The rearrangement uses TRBV27 and TRBJ1-4; 7 bases are shared with TRBD1. The CDR3 is 18 amino acids. Trimming took 8 bases from V and 3 from J; bases not matched to a gene: 18. Germline loops: CDR1 MNHEY, CDR2 SMNVEV (reference sequence). As DNA, the CDR3 is TGTGCCAGCCGAAAGCTCCGGGACAGAAGGATCGCTAATGAAAAACTGTTTTTT. Translation: CASRKLRDRRIANEKLFF. Complete variable domain (other parts from reference TRBV27 and TRBJ1-4): EAQVTQNPRYLITVTGKKLTVTCSQNMNHEYMSWYRQDPGLGLRQIYYSMNVEVTDKGDVPEGYKVSRKEKRNFPLILESPSPNQTSLYFCASRKLRDRRIANEKLFFGSGTQLSVL.

V is TRBV4-1 and J is TRBJ1-1; tentatively, D is TRBD1 (6 bases). From germline, CDR1 is MGHRA and CDR2 YSYEKL. This CDR3 has 18 residues. V lost 4 bases to trimming and J lost 5 bases, with 26 bases between them. The CDR3 spells CASSPGGTRPPWGTEAFF. The CDR3 nucleotides read TGCGCCAGCAGCCCCGGGGGGACACGACCTCCCTGGGGGACTGAAGCTTTCTTT.

This clone was seen a few times. The CDR3 spells CASLGGARGYTF. CDR3 bases: TGTGCCAGCCTGGGAGGGGCGCGAGGCTACACCTTC. The chain couples TRBV28 to TRBJ1-2; TRBD1 might be the D (5 bases). The CDR3 totals 12 residues. Looked up from germline, CDR1 is MDHEN and CDR2 is SYDVKM. V lost 8 bases and J 8 bases, leaving 15 bases between the germline ends.

This chain connects TRBV7-2 to TRBJ2-5; no clear D. Germline V lookup: CDR1 SGHTA, CDR2 FQGNSA. Trimming pared 1 base from V and 2 bases from J, leaving 11 bases between. The CDR3 spans 15 residues. In DNA, the CDR3 is TGTGCCAGCAGCTTAGGAGCGCCGATTCAAGAGACCCAGTACTTC. It translates to CASSLGAPIQETQYF.

The chain recombines TRBV30 with TRBJ1-3, with 12 bases aligning to TRBD1. V gave up 3 bases and J gave up 0 bases; unmatched junction bases: 3. CDR1 is GTSNPN and CDR2 is SVGIG in the germline V gene (reference sequence). The length of the CDR3 is 16 residues. The CDR3 DNA reads TGTGCCTGGAGGGGACAGGGGGCCTACTCTGGAAACACCATATATTTT. Translation gives CAWRGQGAYSGNTIYF. The variable domain in full, completed from reference TRBV30 and TRBJ1-3, reads SQTIHQWPATLVQPVGSPLSLECTVEGTSNPNLYWYRQAAGRGLQLLFYSVGIGQISSEVPQNLSASRPQDRQFILSSKKLLLSDSGFYLCAWRGQGAYSGNTIYFGEGSWLTVV.

This clone was counted once. The genes are TRBV28 and TRBJ1-3; 8 bases fit TRBD1. J lost 8 bases, V lost 6 bases, and 3 bases had no gene match. The length of the CDR3 is 12 residues. Germline loops: CDR1 MDHEN, CDR2 SYDVKM. The CDR3 loop reads CASRQGVDTIYF. In DNA form, the CDR3 reads TGTGCCAGCAGACAGGGGGTAGACACCATATATTTT.

The chain couples TRBV19 to TRBJ2-5; 8 bases are shared with TRBD2. V dropped 4 bases and J dropped 4; count of bases not matched to a gene: 8. Per germline, CDR1 LNHDA and CDR2 SQIVND (reference sequence). The CDR3 totals 15 residues. The CDR3: CASSSNGGGRETQYF. The DNA for the CDR3 is TGTGCCAGTAGTAGTAACGGGGGGGGCCGAGAGACCCAGTACTTC.